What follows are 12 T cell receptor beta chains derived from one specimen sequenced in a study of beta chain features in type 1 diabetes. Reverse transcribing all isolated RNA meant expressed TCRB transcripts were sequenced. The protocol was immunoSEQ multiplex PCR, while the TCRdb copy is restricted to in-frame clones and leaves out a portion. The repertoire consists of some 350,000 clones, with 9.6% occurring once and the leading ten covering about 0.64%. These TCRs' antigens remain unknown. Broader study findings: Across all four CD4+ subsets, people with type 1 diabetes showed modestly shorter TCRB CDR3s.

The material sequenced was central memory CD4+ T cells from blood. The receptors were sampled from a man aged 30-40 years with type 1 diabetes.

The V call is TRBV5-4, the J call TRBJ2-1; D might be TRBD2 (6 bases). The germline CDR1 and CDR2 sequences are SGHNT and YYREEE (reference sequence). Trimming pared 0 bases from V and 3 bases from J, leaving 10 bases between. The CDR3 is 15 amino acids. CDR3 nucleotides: TGTGCCAGCAGCTTGGTCGGGGGTATCTACAATGAGCAGTTCTTC. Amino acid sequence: CASSLVGGIYNEQFF.

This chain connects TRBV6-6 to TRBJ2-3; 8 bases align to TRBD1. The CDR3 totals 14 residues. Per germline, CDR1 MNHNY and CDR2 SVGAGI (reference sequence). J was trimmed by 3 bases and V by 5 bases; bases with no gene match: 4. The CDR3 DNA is TGTGCCAGCAGTGTGCACAGGGGGACAGATACGCAGTATTTT. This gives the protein CASSVHRGTDTQYF.

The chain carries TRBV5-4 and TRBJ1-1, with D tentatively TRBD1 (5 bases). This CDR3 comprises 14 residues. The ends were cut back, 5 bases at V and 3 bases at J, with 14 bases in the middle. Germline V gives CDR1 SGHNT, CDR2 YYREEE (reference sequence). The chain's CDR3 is CASRLDKWDTEAFF. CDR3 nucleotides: TGTGCCAGCAGACTGGACAAGTGGGACACTGAAGCTTTCTTT.

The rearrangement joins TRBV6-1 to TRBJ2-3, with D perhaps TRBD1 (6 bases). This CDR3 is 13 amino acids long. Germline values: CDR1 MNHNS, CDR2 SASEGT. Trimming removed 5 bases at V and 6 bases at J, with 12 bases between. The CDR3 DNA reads TGTGCCAGCAGTCACGGACAGTCTGATACGCAGTATTTT. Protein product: CASSHGQSDTQYF.

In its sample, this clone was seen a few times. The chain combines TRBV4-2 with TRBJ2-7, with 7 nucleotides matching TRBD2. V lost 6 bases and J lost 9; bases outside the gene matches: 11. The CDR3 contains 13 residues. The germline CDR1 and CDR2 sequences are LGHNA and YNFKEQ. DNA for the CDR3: TGTGCCAGCAGTATGGGCGGGGGATCGAGGCAGTACTTC. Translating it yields CASSMGGGSRQYF.

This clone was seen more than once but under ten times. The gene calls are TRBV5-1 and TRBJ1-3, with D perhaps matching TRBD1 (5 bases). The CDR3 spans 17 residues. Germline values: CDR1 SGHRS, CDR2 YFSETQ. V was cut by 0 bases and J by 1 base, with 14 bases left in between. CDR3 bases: TGCGCCAGCAGCTTGGAGGGACTTAACCCTTCTGGAAACACCATATATTTT. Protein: CASSLEGLNPSGNTIYF.

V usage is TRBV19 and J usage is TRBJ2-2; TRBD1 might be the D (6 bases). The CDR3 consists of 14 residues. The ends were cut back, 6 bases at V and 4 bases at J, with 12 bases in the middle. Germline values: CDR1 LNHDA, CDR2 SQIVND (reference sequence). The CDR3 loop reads CASRGQGGTGELFF. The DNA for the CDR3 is TGTGCCAGTAGGGGACAAGGCGGCACCGGGGAGCTGTTTTTT.

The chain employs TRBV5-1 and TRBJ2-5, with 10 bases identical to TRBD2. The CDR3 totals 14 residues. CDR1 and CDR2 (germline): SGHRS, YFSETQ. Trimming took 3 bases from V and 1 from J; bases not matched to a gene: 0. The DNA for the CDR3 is TGCGCCAGCAGCTGGACTAGCGGCCAAGAGACCCAGTACTTC. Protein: CASSWTSGQETQYF.

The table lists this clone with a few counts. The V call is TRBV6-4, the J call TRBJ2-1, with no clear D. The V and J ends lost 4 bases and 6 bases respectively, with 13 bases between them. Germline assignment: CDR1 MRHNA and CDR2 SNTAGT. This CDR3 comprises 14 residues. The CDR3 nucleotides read TGTGCCAGCAGTGTAGGATTCGATTCCAATGAGCAGTTCTTC. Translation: CASSVGFDSNEQFF.

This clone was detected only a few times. Written as DNA, the CDR3 is TGCAGCGTTGTAGCGGATAGCACAGATACGCAGTATTTT. As protein: CSVVADSTDTQYF. The chain links TRBV29-1 to TRBJ2-3, with a tentative D call TRBD2 (6 bases). The V gene's germline CDR1 is SQVTM and CDR2 ANQGSEA. This CDR3 spans 13 amino acids. V lost 4 bases and J 0 bases, leaving 8 bases between the germline ends.

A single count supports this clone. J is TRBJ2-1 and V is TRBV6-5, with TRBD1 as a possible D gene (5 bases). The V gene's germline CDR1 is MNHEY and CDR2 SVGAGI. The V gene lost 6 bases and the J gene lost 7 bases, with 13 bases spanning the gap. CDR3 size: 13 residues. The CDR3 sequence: CASSRQLVNEQFF. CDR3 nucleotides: TGTGCCAGCAGCCGACAGTTAGTGAATGAGCAGTTCTTC.

In DNA form, the CDR3 reads TGTGCCAGCAGTACAACCGGGACAGGCTACGAGCAGTACTTC. Translation gives CASSTTGTGYEQYF. This chain connects TRBV28 to TRBJ2-7; 8 positions match TRBD1. The CDR3 length is 14 residues. J lost 3 bases, V lost 5 bases, and 6 bases had no gene match. CDR1 MDHEN and CDR2 SYDVKM come from the germline V gene.